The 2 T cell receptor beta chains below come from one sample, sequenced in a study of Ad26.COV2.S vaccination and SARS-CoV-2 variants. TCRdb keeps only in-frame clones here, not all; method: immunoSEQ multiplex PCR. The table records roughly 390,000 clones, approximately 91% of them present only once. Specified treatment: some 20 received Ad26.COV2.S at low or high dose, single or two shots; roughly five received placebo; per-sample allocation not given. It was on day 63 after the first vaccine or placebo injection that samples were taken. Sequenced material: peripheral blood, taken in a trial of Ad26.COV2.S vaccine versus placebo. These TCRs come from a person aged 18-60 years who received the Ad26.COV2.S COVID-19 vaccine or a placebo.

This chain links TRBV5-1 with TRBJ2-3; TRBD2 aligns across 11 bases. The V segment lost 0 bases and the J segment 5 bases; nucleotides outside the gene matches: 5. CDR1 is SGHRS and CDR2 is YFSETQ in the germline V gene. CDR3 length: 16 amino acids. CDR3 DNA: TGCGCCAGCAGCTTGGCGACTAGCGGGGTTGAAGATACGCAGTATTTT. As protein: CASSLATSGVEDTQYF.

The DNA for the CDR3 is TGCGCCAGCAGCCGCGATGTAGTAGGGGGGCTGTCCTACAATGAGCAGTTCTTC. It yields the protein CASSRDVVGGLSYNEQFF. The chain has TRBV4-3 and TRBJ2-1; D is tentatively TRBD1 or TRBD2 (6 bases each). CDR1 and CDR2 from the germline V gene are LGHNA and YSLEER. The CDR3 extends over 18 amino acids. V lost 4 bases and J 1 base, leaving 20 bases between the germline ends.